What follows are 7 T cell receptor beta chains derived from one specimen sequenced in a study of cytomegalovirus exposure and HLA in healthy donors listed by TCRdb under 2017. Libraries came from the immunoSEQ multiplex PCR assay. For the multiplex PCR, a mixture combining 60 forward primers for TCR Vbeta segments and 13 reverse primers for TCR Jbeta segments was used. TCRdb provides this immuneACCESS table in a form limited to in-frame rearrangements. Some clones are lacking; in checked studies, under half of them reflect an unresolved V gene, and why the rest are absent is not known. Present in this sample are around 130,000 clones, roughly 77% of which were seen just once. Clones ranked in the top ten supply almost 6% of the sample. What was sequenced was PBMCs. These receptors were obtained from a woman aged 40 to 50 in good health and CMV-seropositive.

The CDR3 loop is CASSFALQYQETQYF. The CDR3 bases are TGCGCCAGCAGCTTCGCTTTACAGTACCAAGAGACCCAGTACTTC. V and J are TRBV5-1 and TRBJ2-5, with D unresolved. CDR3 length equals 15 residues. V lost 2 bases to trimming and J lost 0 bases, with 11 bases between them. CDR1 and CDR2 (germline): SGHRS, YFSETQ.

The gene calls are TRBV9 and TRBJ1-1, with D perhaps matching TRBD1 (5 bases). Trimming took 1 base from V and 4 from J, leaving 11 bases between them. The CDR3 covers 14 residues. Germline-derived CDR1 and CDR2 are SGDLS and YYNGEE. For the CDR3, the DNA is TGTGCCAGCAGCGTATCGGGGGGTCTCACTGAAGCTTTCTTT. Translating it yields CASSVSGGLTEAFF.

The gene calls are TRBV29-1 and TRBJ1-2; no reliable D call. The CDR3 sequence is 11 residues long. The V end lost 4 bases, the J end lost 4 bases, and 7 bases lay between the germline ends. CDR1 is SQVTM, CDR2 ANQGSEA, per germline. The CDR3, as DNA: TGCAGCGTTGGGGCCGTCTATGGCTACACCTTC. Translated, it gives CSVGAVYGYTF. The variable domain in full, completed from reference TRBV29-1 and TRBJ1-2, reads SAVISQKPSRDICQRGTSLTIQCQVDSQVTMMFWYRQQPGQSLTLIATANQGSEATYESGFVIDKFPISRPNLTFSTLTVSNMSPEDSSIYLCSVGAVYGYTFGSGTRLTVV.

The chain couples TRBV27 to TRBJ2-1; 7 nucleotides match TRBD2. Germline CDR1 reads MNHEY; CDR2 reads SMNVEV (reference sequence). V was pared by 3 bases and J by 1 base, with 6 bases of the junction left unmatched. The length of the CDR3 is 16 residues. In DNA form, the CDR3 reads TGTGCCAGCAGTTTCCCCGGCGGGAGATCCTACAATGAGCAGTTCTTC. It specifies CASSFPGGRSYNEQFF.

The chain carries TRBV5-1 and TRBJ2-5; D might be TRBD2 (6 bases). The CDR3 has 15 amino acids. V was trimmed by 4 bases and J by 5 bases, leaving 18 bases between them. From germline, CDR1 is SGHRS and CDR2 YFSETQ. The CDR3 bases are TGCGCCAGCAGCGGAGGGACTTTGATCAGGGAGACCCAGTACTTC. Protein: CASSGGTLIRETQYF.

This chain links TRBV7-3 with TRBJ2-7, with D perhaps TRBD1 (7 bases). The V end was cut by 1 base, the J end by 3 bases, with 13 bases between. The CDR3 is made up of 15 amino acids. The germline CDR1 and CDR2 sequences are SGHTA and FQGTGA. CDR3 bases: TGTGCCAGCAGCTTAAGTGCAGGGGGAGGCTACGAGCAGTACTTC. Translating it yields CASSLSAGGGYEQYF.

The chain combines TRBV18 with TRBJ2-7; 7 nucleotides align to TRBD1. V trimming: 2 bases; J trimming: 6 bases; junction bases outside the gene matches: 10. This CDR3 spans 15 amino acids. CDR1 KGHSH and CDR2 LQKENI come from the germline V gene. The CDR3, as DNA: TGTGCCAGCTCACCAAGACAGGGCCAACTCGGCGAGCAGTACTTC. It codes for CASSPRQGQLGEQYF.